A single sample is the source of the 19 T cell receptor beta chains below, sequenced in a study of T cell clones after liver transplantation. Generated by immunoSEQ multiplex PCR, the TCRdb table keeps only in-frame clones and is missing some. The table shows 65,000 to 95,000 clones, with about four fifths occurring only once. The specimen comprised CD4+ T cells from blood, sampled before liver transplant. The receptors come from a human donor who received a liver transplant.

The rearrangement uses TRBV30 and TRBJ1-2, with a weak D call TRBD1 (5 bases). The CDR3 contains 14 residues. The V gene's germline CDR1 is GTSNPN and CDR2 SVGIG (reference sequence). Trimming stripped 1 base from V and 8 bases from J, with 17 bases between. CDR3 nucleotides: TGTGCCTGGAGTGCCTACCTTAGGGGAGAGGGCTACACCTTC. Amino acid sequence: CAWSAYLRGEGYTF.

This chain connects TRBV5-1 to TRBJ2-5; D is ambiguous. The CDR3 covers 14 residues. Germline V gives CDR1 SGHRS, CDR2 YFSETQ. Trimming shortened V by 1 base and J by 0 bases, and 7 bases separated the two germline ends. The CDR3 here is CASSLTTYQETQYF. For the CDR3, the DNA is TGCGCCAGCAGCTTGACTACGTACCAAGAGACCCAGTACTTC.

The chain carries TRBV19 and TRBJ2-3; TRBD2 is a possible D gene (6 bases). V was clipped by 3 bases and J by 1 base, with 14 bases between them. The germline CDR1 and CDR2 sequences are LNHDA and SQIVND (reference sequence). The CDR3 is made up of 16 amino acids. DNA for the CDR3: TGTGCCAGTAGTATTGGGTTGATAGCGGGCACAGATACGCAGTATTTT. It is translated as CASSIGLIAGTDTQYF. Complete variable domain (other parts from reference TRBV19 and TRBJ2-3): DGGITQSPKYLFRKEGQNVTLSCEQNLNHDAMYWYRQDPGQGLRLIYYSQIVNDFQKGDIAEGYSVSREKKESFPLTVTSAQKNPTAFYLCASSIGLIAGTDTQYFGPGTRLTVL.

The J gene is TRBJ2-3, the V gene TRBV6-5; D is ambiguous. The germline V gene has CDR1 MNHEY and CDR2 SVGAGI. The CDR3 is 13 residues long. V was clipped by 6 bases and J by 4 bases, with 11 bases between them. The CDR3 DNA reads TGTGCCAGCAGCCTCTTGGTATCAGATACGCAGTATTTT. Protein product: CASSLLVSDTQYF.

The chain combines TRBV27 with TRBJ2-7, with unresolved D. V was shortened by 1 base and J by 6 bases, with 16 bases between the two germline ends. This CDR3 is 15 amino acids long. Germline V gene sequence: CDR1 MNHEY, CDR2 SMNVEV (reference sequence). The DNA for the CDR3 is TGTGCCAGCAGTTTATGGGGTAATGAAGCCGGCGAGCAGTACTTC. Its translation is CASSLWGNEAGEQYF.

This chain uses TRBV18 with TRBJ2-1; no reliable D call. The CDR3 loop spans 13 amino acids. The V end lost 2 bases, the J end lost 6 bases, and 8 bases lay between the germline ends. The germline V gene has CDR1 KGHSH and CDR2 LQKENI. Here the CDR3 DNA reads TGTGCCAGCTCACCAGCAGCATTCAATGAGCAGTTCTTC. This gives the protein CASSPAAFNEQFF.

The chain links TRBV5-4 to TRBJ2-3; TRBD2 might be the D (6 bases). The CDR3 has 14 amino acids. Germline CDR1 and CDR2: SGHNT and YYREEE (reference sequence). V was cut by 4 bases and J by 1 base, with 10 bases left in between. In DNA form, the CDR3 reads TGTGCCAGCAGCAGGGACTTAGGCACAGATACGCAGTATTTT. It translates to CASSRDLGTDTQYF.

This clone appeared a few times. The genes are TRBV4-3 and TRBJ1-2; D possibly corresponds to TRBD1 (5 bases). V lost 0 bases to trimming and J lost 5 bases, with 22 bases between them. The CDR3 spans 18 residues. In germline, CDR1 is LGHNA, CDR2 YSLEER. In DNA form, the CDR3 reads TGCGCCAGCAGCCAAGATCACGGCGGGACCCCTACGCGGTATGGCTACACCTTC. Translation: CASSQDHGGTPTRYGYTF.

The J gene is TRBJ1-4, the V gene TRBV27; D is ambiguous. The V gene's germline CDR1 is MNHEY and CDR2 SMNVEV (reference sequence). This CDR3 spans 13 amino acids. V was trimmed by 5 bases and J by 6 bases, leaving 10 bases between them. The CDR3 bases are TGTGCCAGCAGTCTAGACATCTATGAAAAACTGTTTTTT. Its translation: CASSLDIYEKLFF.

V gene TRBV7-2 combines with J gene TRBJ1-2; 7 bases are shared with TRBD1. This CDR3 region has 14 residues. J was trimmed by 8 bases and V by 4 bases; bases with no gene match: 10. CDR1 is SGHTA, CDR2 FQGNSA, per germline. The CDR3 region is CASSSDTHRGGYTF. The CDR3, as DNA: TGTGCCAGCAGCTCGGACACCCACAGGGGCGGCTACACCTTC.

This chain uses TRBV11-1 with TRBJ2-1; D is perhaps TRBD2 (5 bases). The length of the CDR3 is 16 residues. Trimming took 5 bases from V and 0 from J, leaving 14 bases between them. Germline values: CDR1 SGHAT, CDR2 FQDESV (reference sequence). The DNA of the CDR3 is TGTGCCAGCAGCCGTGGACTGGTAAGCTCCTACAATGAGCAGTTCTTC. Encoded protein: CASSRGLVSSYNEQFF.

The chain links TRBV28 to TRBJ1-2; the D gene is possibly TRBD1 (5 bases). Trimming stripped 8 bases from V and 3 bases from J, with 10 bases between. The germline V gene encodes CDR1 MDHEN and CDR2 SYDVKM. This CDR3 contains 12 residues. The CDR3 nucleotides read TGTGCCAGCGGGGGGAATCACTATGGCTACACCTTC. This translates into CASGGNHYGYTF.

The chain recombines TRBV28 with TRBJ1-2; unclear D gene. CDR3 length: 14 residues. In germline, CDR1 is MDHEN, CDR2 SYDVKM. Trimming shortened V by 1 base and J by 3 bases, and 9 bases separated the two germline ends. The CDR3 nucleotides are TGTGCCAGCAGTTTATACGGGGTTTACTATGGCTACACCTTC. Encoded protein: CASSLYGVYYGYTF.

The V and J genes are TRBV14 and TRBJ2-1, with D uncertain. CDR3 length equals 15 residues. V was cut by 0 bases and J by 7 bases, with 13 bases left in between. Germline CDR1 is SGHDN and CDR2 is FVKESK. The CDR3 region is CASSQDMRLRNEQFF. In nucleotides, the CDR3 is TGTGCCAGCAGCCAAGATATGCGGTTGAGAAATGAGCAGTTCTTC.

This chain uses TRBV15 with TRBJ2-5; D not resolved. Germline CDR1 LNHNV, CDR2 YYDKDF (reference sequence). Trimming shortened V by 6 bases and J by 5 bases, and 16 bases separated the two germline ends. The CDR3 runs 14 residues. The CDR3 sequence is CATSPTGNKETQYF. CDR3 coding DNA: TGTGCCACCAGTCCAACCGGCAACAAGGAGACCCAGTACTTC. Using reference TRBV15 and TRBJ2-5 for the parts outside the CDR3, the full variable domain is DAMVIQNPRYQVTQFGKPVTLSCSQTLNHNVMYWYQQKSSQAPKLLFHYYDKDFNNEADTPDNFQSRRPNTSFCFLDIRSPGLGDTAMYLCATSPTGNKETQYFGPGTRLLVL.

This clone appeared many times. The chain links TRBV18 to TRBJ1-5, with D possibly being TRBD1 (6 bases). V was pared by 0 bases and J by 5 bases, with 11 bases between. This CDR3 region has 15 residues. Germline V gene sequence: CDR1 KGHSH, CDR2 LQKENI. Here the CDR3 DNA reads TGTGCCAGCTCACCACCCCAGGGGAGCGATCAGCCCCAGCATTTT. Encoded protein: CASSPPQGSDQPQHF.

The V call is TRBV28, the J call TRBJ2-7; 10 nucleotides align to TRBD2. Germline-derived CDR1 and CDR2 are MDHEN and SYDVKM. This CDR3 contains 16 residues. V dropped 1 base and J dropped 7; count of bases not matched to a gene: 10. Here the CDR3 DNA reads TGTGCCAGCAGTTTATTTTCTAGCGGGGGTATAGGAGAGCAGTACTTC. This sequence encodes CASSLFSSGGIGEQYF.

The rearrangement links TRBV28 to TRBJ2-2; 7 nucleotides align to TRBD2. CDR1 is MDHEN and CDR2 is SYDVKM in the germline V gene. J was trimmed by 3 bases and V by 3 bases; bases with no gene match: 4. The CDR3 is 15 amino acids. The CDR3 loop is CASSFMGGDTGELFF. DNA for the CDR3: TGTGCCAGCAGTTTCATGGGGGGGGACACCGGGGAGCTGTTTTTT.

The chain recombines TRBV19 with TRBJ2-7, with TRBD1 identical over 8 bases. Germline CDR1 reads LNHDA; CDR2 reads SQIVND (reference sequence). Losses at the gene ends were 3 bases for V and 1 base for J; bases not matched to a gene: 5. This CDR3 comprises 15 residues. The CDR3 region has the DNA TGTGCCAGTAGTATTTCCGGGACAGGATCCTACGAGCAGTACTTC. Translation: CASSISGTGSYEQYF.